Presented here are 11 T cell receptor beta chains from one specimen sequenced in a study of cytomegalovirus exposure and HLA in healthy donors. In the PCR, 60 Vbeta and 13 Jbeta primers were used. Using immunoSEQ multiplex PCR, the repertoire was profiled, and TCRdb retains in-frame clones only, with some absent. The sample yields 150,000 to 200,000 clones, 60% to 80% seen once. Sequenced input: PBMCs. The origin of the receptors is a man aged 35 to 55 in good health and CMV-seronegative.

For this clone: One end of the junction fails to match germline, which may point to a read error. The CDR3 DNA sequence: TGTGCCAGCAGCGGCAATACAGGGCGGTGGAACTTC. Translated: CASSGNTGRWNF. V gene TRBV5-4 combines with J gene TRBJ2-5; a weak D match, TRBD1 (6 bases). Germline V gives CDR1 SGHNT, CDR2 YYREEE (reference sequence). This CDR3 has 12 amino acids.

The chain has TRBV7-2 and TRBJ1-1; perhaps TRBD1 as D (5 bases). Germline-derived CDR1 and CDR2 are SGHTA and FQGNSA. V was cut by 1 base and J by 4 bases, with 10 bases left in between. The CDR3 totals 14 residues. For the CDR3, the DNA is TGTGCCAGCAGCTTAGATGGGGGGATCACTGAAGCTTTCTTT. It encodes CASSLDGGITEAFF.

A few counts support this clone. The chain links TRBV19 to TRBJ1-5, with D possibly being TRBD1 (6 bases). The germline gives CDR1 LNHDA, CDR2 SQIVND (reference sequence). There are 13 residues in the CDR3. The ends were cut back, 9 bases at V and 5 bases at J, with 14 bases in the middle. DNA for the CDR3: TGTGCCAGCAGTCGGGGGGCCCATCAGCCCCAGCATTTT. The encoded protein is CASSRGAHQPQHF.

This clone was counted a single time. The chain uses TRBV19 and TRBJ2-5, with 9 bases that match TRBD1. The J call may be in error: the DNA end matches TRBJ2-7 better. CDR1 LNHDA and CDR2 SQIVND come from the germline V gene (reference sequence). The CDR3 length is 15 residues. CDR3 in DNA: TGTGCCAGTAGTACCCCCGGGACAGGGTGGCACGAGCAGTACTTC. As protein: CASSTPGTGWHEQYF.

This rearrangement joins TRBV7-2 to TRBJ2-7, with TRBD1 matching over 7 bases. CDR3 length equals 16 residues. Looked up from germline, CDR1 is SGHTA and CDR2 is FQGNSA. The V and J ends lost 2 bases and 2 bases, in that order; junction bases with no gene match: 9. The CDR3 nucleotides are TGTGCCAGCAGCTTATACCCAACAGGGGCCACCTACGAGCAGTACTTC. As protein: CASSLYPTGATYEQYF.

This chain connects TRBV7-2 to TRBJ2-5, with D tentatively TRBD1 (5 bases). This CDR3 region has 15 residues. Between the trimmed V and J ends, which lost 1 base and 4 bases, there was a span of 13 bases. Germline V CDR1 and CDR2: SGHTA, FQGNSA. CDR3 sequence: CASSLDKGPPETQYF. For the CDR3, the DNA is TGTGCCAGCAGCTTAGATAAGGGGCCCCCAGAGACCCAGTACTTC.

This chain uses TRBV6-1 with TRBJ2-1; 8 bases agree with TRBD1. The trim removed 6 bases at V and 3 bases at J, leaving 7 bases unmatched. CDR1 and CDR2 from the germline V gene are MNHNS and SASEGT. This CDR3 has 15 amino acids. Here the CDR3 reads CASRPSTGGYNEQFF. The CDR3 nucleotides read TGTGCCAGCAGACCCTCCACAGGGGGCTACAATGAGCAGTTCTTC.

The chain couples TRBV11-3 to TRBJ2-7, with TRBD1 identical over 12 bases. V lost 5 bases, J lost 4 bases, and 6 bases stayed unmatched. CDR1 is SGHNT and CDR2 is YENEEA in the germline V gene. This CDR3 region has 15 residues. The CDR3 reads CASSTGTGGFYEQYF. The CDR3 DNA reads as TGTGCCAGCAGCACCGGGACAGGGGGCTTTTACGAGCAGTACTTC.

This clone has more than one count but fewer than ten. The CDR3 DNA reads as TGTGCCAGCAGCTTAGCCCCTAGCGGGAGTTTGGAGACCCAGTACTTC. It is translated as CASSLAPSGSLETQYF. This chain links TRBV7-9 with TRBJ2-5; the match to TRBD2 covers 10 bases. V lost 0 bases and J lost 5; bases outside the gene matches: 6. The length of the CDR3 is 16 residues. The germline CDR1 and CDR2 sequences are SEHNR and FQNEAQ (reference sequence).

The chain links TRBV4-1 to TRBJ1-3; D remains ambiguous. Germline CDR1 reads MGHRA; CDR2 reads YSYEKL. V lost 2 bases to trimming and J lost 0 bases, with 8 bases between them. This CDR3 region has 15 residues. This chain's CDR3 is CASSQFGLSGNTIYF. CDR3 nucleotide sequence: TGCGCCAGCAGCCAATTCGGTCTCTCTGGAAACACCATATATTTT.

Here the CDR3 reads CASSAGGPYEQYF. CDR3 DNA sequence: TGTGCCAGTAGTGCGGGGGGCCCCTACGAGCAGTACTTC. The chain carries TRBV19 and TRBJ2-7, with 8 bases that match TRBD2. Germline CDR1 is LNHDA and CDR2 is SQIVND (reference sequence). The CDR3 runs to 13 residues. The V segment lost 5 bases and the J segment 2 bases; nucleotides outside the gene matches: 2.